The T cell receptor beta chain under discussion was sequenced for a study of blood T cell repertoires in COVID-19. For the study at large: PBMCs, B-cell-depleted T cells, or T cells were the source of the cDNA or gDNA that made up the material.

Generated by immunoSEQ multiplex PCR, the TCRdb table keeps only in-frame clones and is missing some. The top ten clones hold under 0.75% of a sample with around 450,000 clones, approximately 90% of them seen once. Specimen: PBMCs or T cells enriched from blood (not recorded which). This clonotype was obtained from a woman aged 18-29 years who had recovered from COVID-19.

In DNA form, the CDR3 reads TGCGCCAGCAGCTCCGGGACAGGGCTCGACGGGGAGCTGTTTTTT. Translation: CASSSGTGLDGELFF. The chain combines TRBV5-1 with TRBJ2-2; TRBD1 agrees at 9 bases. The ends lost 3 bases at V and 7 bases at J; junction bases unmatched: 7. There are 15 residues in the CDR3. The germline gives CDR1 SGHRS, CDR2 YFSETQ. The variable domain in full, completed from reference TRBV5-1 and TRBJ2-2, reads KAGVTQTPRYLIKTRGQQVTLSCSPISGHRSVSWYQQTPGQGLQFLFEYFSETQRNKGNFPGRFSGRQFSNSRSEMNVSTLELGDSALYLCASSSGTGLDGELFFGEGSRLTVL.